This passage covers 3 T cell receptor beta chains from one sample sequenced in a study of T cells in Graves' hyperthyroidism and ophthalmopathy. What was amplified from RNA transcripts were TCR beta CDR3 regions. TCR CDR3 underwent first-round RT-PCR with the HTBI primer set. TCRdb fed the multiplex PCR reads into MiXCR, producing one record per CDR3 protein. The top ten clones hold about an eighth of a sample with hundreds of thousands of distinct CDR3 sequences, about 14% of them seen once. Sequencing used blood. These receptors all come from a woman in her forties or fifties with Graves' ophthalmopathy.

This clonotype was seen only a few times. The chain carries TRBV20-1 and TRBJ2-1; TRBD1 matches 9 bases. Germline-derived CDR1 and CDR2 are DFQATT and SNEGSKA (reference sequence). The CDR3 loop spans 13 amino acids. The ends lost 3 bases at V and 7 bases at J; junction bases unmatched: 4. CDR3 sequence (DNA): TGCAGTGCTAGGCCGGGACAGGGTAATGAGCAGTTCTTC. It encodes CSARPGQGNEQFF.

The chain employs TRBV20-1 and TRBJ2-2, with TRBD2 matching over 8 bases. V gave up 3 bases and J gave up 0 bases; unmatched junction bases: 3. Per germline, CDR1 DFQATT and CDR2 SNEGSKA (reference sequence). The CDR3 sequence is 15 residues long. The CDR3 region is CSASIAGPNTGELFF. The DNA of the CDR3 is TGCAGTGCTAGTATAGCGGGACCGAACACCGGGGAGCTGTTTTTT.

This clonotype was recorded at least ten times. Germline is not matched at one junction end, which may reflect a read error. The V gene is TRBV7-2, the J gene TRBJ1-5, with D uncertain. Germline lookup yields CDR1 SGHTA and CDR2 FQGNSA. CDR3 size: 13 residues. The CDR3 nucleotides read TGTGCCAGCAGTTTAGCGCGAGATCAGCCCCAGCATTTT. It translates to CASSLARDQPQHF. Drawing the rest from reference TRBV7-2 and TRBJ1-5, the complete variable domain is GAGVSQSPSNKVTEKGKDVELRCDPISGHTALYWYRQSLGQGLEFLIYFQGNSAPDKSGLPSDRFSAERTGGSVSTLTIQRTQQEDSAVYLCASSLARDQPQHFGDGTRLSIL.